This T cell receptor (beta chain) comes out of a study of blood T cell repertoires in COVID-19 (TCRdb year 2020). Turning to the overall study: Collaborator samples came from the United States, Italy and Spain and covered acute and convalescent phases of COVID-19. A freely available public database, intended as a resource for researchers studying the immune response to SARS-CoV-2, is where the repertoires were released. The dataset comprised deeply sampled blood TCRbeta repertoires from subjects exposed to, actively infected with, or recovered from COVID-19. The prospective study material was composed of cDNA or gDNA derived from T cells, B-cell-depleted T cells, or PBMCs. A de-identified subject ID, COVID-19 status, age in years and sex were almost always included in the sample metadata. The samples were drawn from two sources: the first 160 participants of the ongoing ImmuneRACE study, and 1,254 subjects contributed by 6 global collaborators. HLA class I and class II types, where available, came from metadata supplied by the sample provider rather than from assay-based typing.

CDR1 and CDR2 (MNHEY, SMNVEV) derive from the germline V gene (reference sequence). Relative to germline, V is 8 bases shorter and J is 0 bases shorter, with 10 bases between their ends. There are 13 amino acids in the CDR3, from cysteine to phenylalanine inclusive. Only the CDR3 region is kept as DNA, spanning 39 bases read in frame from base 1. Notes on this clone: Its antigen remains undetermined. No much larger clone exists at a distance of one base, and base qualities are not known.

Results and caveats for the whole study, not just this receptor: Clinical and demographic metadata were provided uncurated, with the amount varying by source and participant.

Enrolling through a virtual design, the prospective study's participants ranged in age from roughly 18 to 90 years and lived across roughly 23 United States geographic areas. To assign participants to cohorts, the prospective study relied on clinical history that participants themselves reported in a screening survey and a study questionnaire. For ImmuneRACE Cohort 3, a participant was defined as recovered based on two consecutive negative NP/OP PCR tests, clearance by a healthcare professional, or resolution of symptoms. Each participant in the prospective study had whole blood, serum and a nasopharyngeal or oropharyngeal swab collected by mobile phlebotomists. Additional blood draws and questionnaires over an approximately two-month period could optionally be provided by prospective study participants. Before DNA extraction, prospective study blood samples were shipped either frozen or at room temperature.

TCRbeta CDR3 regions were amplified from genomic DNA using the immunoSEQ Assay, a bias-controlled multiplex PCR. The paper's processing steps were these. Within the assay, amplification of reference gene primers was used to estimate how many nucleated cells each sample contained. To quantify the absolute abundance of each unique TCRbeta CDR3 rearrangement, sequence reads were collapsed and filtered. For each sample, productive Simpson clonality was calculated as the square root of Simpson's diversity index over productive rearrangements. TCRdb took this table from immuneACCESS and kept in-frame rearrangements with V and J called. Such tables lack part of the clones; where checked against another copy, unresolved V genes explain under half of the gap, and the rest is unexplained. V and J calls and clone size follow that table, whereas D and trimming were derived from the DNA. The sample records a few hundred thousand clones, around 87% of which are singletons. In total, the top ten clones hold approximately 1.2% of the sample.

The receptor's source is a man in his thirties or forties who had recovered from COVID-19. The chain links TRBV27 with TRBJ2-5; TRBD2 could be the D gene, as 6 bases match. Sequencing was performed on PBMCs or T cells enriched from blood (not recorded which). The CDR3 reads CASGRDYQETQYF. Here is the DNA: TGTGCCAGCGGCCGGGACTACCAAGAGACCCAGTACTTC.